Presented here are 21 T cell receptor beta chains from one specimen sequenced in a study of blood T cell repertoires in COVID-19. Sequencing was performed with immunoSEQ multiplex PCR; in TCRdb, only in-frame clones are kept and a portion is missing. This sample has hundreds of thousands of clones, with roughly 90% found just once. Sequencing was carried out using PBMCs or T cells enriched from blood (not recorded which). All receptors come from a woman between 50 and 59 years old who had recovered from COVID-19.

The chain recombines TRBV11-1 with TRBJ1-6; TRBD1 might be the D (5 bases). CDR1 is SGHAT, CDR2 FQDESV, per germline (reference sequence). The V and J ends lost 5 bases and 10 bases respectively, with 18 bases between them. The CDR3 runs 15 residues. This chain's CDR3 is CASSPRRGIDSPLHF. The CDR3 DNA reads TGTGCCAGCAGCCCTAGACGGGGGATTGACTCACCCCTCCACTTT.

The rearrangement links TRBV6-5 to TRBJ2-2; D may be TRBD2 (6 bases). Trimming removed 6 bases from V and 4 bases from J, with 12 bases in between. The CDR3 length is 14 residues. CDR1 is MNHEY and CDR2 is SVGAGI in the germline V gene. The CDR3 DNA reads as TGTGCCAGCAGCCTGGGACTTACCACCGGGGAGCTGTTTTTT. Residues: CASSLGLTTGELFF.

The chain combines TRBV6-6 with TRBJ1-4; 8 nucleotides align to TRBD1. This CDR3 is 16 amino acids long. V shed 2 bases, J shed 7 bases, and the junction held 9 bases outside the gene matches. Germline lookup yields CDR1 MNHNY and CDR2 SVGAGI (reference sequence). CDR3 bases: TGTGCCAGCAGTTACCAGGACAGGGTTTCAGGTGAAAAACTGTTTTTT. Its translation: CASSYQDRVSGEKLFF.

The J gene is TRBJ1-2, the V gene TRBV5-1; TRBD1 agrees at 8 bases. CDR1 is SGHRS, CDR2 YFSETQ, per germline. CDR3 length: 15 residues. With 4 bases clipped from V and 2 bases from J, the junction kept 7 bases outside the gene matches. The CDR3 sequence is CASSLPGQENYGYTF. CDR3 nucleotide sequence: TGCGCCAGCAGCCTACCGGGACAGGAGAACTATGGCTACACCTTC.

Only one count was recorded for this clone. V is TRBV19 and J is TRBJ2-5, with D maybe TRBD1 (6 bases). V was trimmed by 6 bases and J by 5 bases, leaving 10 bases between them. CDR1 and CDR2 from the germline V gene are LNHDA and SQIVND (reference sequence). CDR3 length: 12 residues. The CDR3 is CASRQGVETQYF. Here the CDR3 DNA reads TGTGCCAGTAGACAGGGTGTGGAGACCCAGTACTTC.

The rearrangement uses TRBV20-1 and TRBJ1-2; weak D call: TRBD1 (5 bases). Germline CDR1 reads DFQATT; CDR2 reads SNEGSKA (reference sequence). With 3 bases removed from V and 5 bases from J, the gap between germline ends came to 7 bases. This CDR3 is 11 amino acids long. The CDR3 DNA reads as TGCAGTGCTAGGGAGGGGTATGGCTACACCTTC. Protein sequence: CSAREGYGYTF.

The chain employs TRBV9 and TRBJ1-5; D call uncertain. Germline V gene sequence: CDR1 SGDLS, CDR2 YYNGEE. Trimming left V 3 bases short and J 2 bases short, with 12 bases between. CDR3 length equals 15 residues. The CDR3 protein is CASSERDGGNQPQHF. In nucleotides, the CDR3 is TGTGCCAGCAGCGAAAGAGACGGGGGCAATCAGCCCCAGCATTTT.

As regards this clone: Other DNA sequences within the sample encode an identical CDR3. The gene calls are TRBV5-1 and TRBJ2-3; 9 bases are shared with TRBD2. With 0 bases clipped from V and 6 bases from J, the junction kept 5 bases outside the gene matches. This CDR3 is 15 amino acids long. CDR1 is SGHRS, CDR2 YFSETQ, per germline. CDR3 nucleotide sequence: TGCGCCAGCAGCTTGGTGGCGGGAGGGCCGGATACGCAGTATTTT. As protein: CASSLVAGGPDTQYF.

This clone has a handful of counts. V is TRBV2 and J is TRBJ2-1; 14 bases are a match to TRBD2. V lost 6 bases, J lost 8 bases, and 6 bases stayed unmatched. Germline V CDR1 and CDR2: SNHLY, FYNNEI. This CDR3 contains 15 residues. The CDR3 loop is CASREGLAGVDEQFF. The CDR3 DNA reads as TGTGCCAGCAGGGAGGGACTAGCGGGAGTCGATGAGCAGTTCTTC.

V and J are TRBV11-2 and TRBJ2-2, with D unclear. CDR1 is SGHAT, CDR2 FQNNGV, per germline. CDR3 length: 15 amino acids. The V end lost 7 bases, the J end lost 6 bases, and 18 bases lay between the germline ends. The CDR3 nucleotides read TGTGCCAGCACCAACGGTGGCTACCGGGCCGGGGAGCTGTTTTTT. It encodes CASTNGGYRAGELFF.

This clone has just one count. The chain joins TRBV18 to TRBJ1-4, with D perhaps matching TRBD1 (6 bases). Germline CDR1 and CDR2: KGHSH and LQKENI. The V gene lost 1 base and the J gene lost 4 bases, with 7 bases spanning the gap. This CDR3 is built from 14 residues. CDR3 coding DNA: TGTGCCAGCTCACCACGCAGGGGTAATGAAAAACTGTTTTTT. This sequence encodes CASSPRRGNEKLFF.

This sequence joins TRBV27 and TRBJ1-2; D perhaps matches TRBD1 (6 bases). The germline CDR1 and CDR2 sequences are MNHEY and SMNVEV (reference sequence). V was pared by 3 bases and J by 0 bases, with 11 bases between. This CDR3 contains 15 residues. The CDR3 is CASSFNRAANYGYTF. The CDR3 DNA follows: TGTGCCAGCAGTTTTAACAGGGCGGCTAACTATGGCTACACCTTC.

V and J are TRBV30 and TRBJ2-7, with 11 bases aligning to TRBD2. Trimming cost V 4 bases and J 4 bases; bases outside gene matches: 15. Germline-derived CDR1 and CDR2 are GTSNPN and SVGIG (reference sequence). CDR3 size: 17 residues. The DNA of the CDR3 is TGTGCCTGGACGAGGTCCCGTACTAGCGGGAGTTGGTACGAGCAGTACTTC. Translating gives CAWTRSRTSGSWYEQYF.

As concerns this clone: Within the sample, other DNA sequences also encode this same CDR3. The chain is built from TRBV6-5 and TRBJ2-7; TRBD1 aligns across 7 bases. The CDR3 consists of 15 residues. Germline loops: CDR1 MNHEY, CDR2 SVGAGI. Losses at the gene ends were 3 bases for V and 0 bases for J; bases not matched to a gene: 5. The CDR3 region has the DNA TGTGCCAGCAGTTATTCCAACAGGGGCTCCTACGAGCAGTACTTC. It codes for CASSYSNRGSYEQYF.

The genes are TRBV9 and TRBJ1-6, with a weak D call TRBD1 (5 bases). Germline CDR1 is SGDLS and CDR2 is YYNGEE. CDR3 size: 15 residues. Trimming removed 0 bases at V and 8 bases at J, with 12 bases between. The CDR3 region has the DNA TGTGCCAGCAGCGTAGTTATAGGGGTGGATTCACCCCTCCACTTT. Its translation is CASSVVIGVDSPLHF.

The V gene is TRBV30, the J gene TRBJ2-7, with 8 bases lining up with TRBD1. Germline-derived CDR1 and CDR2 are GTSNPN and SVGIG (reference sequence). V was clipped by 2 bases and J by 6 bases; unmatched bases: 12. CDR3 size: 15 residues. The CDR3 DNA reads TGTGCCTGGAGTTGGGGTGGGACAGGCCAGTCCGAGCAGTACTTC. It is translated as CAWSWGGTGQSEQYF. The entire variable domain, with the rest obtained from reference TRBV30 and TRBJ2-7, is as follows: SQTIHQWPATLVQPVGSPLSLECTVEGTSNPNLYWYRQAAGRGLQLLFYSVGIGQISSEVPQNLSASRPQDRQFILSSKKLLLSDSGFYLCAWSWGGTGQSEQYFGPGTRLTVT.

The chain employs TRBV9 and TRBJ2-1; 11 bases map to TRBD2. The CDR3 loop spans 17 amino acids. Trimming at V came to 0 bases and at J to 7 bases, leaving 9 bases not matched to a gene. Germline CDR1 and CDR2: SGDLS and YYNGEE. DNA for the CDR3: TGTGCCAGCAGCGTAGCTCAAAGGACTAGCGGGTTTAATGAGCAGTTCTTC. Residues: CASSVAQRTSGFNEQFF.

This clone came up once. The chain couples TRBV30 to TRBJ1-2, with TRBD1 identical over 7 bases. With 5 bases clipped from V and 8 bases from J, the junction kept 17 bases outside the gene matches. Germline CDR1 reads GTSNPN; CDR2 reads SVGIG (reference sequence). The CDR3 is made up of 15 amino acids. Here the CDR3 DNA reads TGTGCCTGGGGACGATCGGGACAGCGGCAAGGAGGCTACACCTTC. Translated, it gives CAWGRSGQRQGGYTF.

Only one count was recorded for this clone. This chain joins TRBV11-2 and TRBJ1-1; no firm D call. CDR1 SGHAT and CDR2 FQNNGV come from the germline V gene. V was pared by 5 bases and J by 6 bases, with 16 bases between. The length of the CDR3 is 14 residues. The CDR3 nucleotides are TGTGCCAGCAGCGGAGCGACGGCCTTTTCTGAAGCTTTCTTT. It specifies CASSGATAFSEAFF.

The V gene is TRBV2, the J gene TRBJ1-2; D remains ambiguous. Germline CDR1 and CDR2: SNHLY and FYNNEI. CDR3 size: 10 residues. V was shortened by 6 bases and J by 6 bases, with 5 bases between the two germline ends. The CDR3 DNA is TGTGCCAGCAGCACAGATGGCTACACCTTC. Its protein is CASSTDGYTF.

The chain uses TRBV28 and TRBJ2-3, with D possibly being TRBD1 (6 bases). The CDR3 runs 13 residues. Germline CDR1 MDHEN, CDR2 SYDVKM. V shed 6 bases and J shed 5 bases, with 12 bases lying between them. The CDR3 region is CASSATGRDTQYF. The CDR3 nucleotides read TGTGCCAGCAGCGCCACAGGGAGAGATACGCAGTATTTT.